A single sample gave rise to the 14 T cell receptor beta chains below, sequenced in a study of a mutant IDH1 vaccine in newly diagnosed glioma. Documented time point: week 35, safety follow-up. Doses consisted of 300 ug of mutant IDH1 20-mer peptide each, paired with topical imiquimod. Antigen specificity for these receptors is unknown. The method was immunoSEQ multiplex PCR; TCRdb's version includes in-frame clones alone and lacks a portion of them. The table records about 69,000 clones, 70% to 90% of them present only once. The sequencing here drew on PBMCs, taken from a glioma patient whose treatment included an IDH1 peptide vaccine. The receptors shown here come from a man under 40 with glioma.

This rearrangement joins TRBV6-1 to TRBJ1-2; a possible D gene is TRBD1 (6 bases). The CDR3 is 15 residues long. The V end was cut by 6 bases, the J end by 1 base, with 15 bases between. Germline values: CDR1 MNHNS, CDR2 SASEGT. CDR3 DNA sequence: TGTGCCAGCAGGGGGTCCGGGACATTTAACTATGGCTACACCTTC. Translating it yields CASRGSGTFNYGYTF.

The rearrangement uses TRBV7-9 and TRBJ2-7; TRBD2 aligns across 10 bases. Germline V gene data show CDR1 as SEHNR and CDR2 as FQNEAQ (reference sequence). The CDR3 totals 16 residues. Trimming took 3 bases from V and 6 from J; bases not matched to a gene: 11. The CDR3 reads CASSFSLLAGESEQYF. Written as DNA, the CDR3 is TGTGCCAGCAGCTTTAGCCTTCTAGCGGGAGAATCCGAGCAGTACTTC.

The CDR3 coding sequence is TGTGCCAGCTTGGGACTCCGGCCCTTCTACACCTTC. Translated, it gives CASLGLRPFYTF. The chain is built from TRBV7-9 and TRBJ1-2, with D possibly matching TRBD1 (5 bases). From germline, CDR1 is SEHNR and CDR2 FQNEAQ (reference sequence). This CDR3 has 12 amino acids. The V and J ends lost 8 bases and 10 bases respectively, with 17 bases between them. The full variable domain, with the rest looked up from reference TRBV7-9 and TRBJ1-2, is DTGVSQNPRHKITKRGQNVTFRCDPISEHNRLYWYRQTLGQGPEFLTYFQNEAQLEKSRLLSDRFSAERPKGSFSTLEIQRTEQGDSAMYLCASLGLRPFYTFGSGTRLTVV.

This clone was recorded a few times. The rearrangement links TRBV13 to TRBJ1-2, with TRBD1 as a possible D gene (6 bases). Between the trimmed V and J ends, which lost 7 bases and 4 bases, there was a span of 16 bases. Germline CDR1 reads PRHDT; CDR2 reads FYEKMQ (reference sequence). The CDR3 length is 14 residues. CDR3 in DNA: TGTGCCAGCATGGAAGGGGGGCGATCCTATGGCTACACCTTC. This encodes CASMEGGRSYGYTF.

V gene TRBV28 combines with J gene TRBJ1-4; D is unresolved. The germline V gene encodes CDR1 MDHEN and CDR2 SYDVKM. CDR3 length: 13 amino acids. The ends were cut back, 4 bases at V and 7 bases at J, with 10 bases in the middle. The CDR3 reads CASSSFVREKLFF. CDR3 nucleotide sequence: TGTGCCAGCAGTTCATTCGTCCGTGAAAAACTGTTTTTT.

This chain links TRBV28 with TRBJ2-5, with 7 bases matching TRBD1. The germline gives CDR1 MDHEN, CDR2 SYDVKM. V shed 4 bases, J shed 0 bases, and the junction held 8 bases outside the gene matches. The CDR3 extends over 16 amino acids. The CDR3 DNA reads TGTGCCAGCAGTTCTGGTATCGGACAGGACCAAGAGACCCAGTACTTC. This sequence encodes CASSSGIGQDQETQYF.

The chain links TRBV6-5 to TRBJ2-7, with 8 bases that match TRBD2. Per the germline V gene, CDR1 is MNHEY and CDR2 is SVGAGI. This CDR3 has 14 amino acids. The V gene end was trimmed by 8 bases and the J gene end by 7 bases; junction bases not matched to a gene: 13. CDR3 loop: CASSTELAGQEQYF. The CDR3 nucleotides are TGTGCCAGCTCAACGGAGCTAGCGGGTCAAGAGCAGTACTTC.

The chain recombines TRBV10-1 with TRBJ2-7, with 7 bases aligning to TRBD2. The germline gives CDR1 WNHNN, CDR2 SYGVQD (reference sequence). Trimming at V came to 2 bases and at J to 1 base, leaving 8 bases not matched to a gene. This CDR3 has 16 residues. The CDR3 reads CASSEDPGRRSYEQYF. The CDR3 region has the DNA TGCGCCAGCAGTGAGGATCCCGGGAGGAGGTCCTACGAGCAGTACTTC.

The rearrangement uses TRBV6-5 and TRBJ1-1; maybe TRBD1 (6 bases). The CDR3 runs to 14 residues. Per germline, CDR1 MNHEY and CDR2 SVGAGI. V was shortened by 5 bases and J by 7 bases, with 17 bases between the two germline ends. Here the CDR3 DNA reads TGTGCCAGCAGTGAAACGGACAGCCACCGTGAAGCTTTCTTT. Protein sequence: CASSETDSHREAFF.

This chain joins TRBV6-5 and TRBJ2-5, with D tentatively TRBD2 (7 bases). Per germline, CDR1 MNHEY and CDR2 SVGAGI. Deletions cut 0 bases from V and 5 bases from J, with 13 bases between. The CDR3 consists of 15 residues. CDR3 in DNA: TGTGCCAGCAGTTACTCGCCACAGGGAGGGGAGACCCAGTACTTC. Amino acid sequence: CASSYSPQGGETQYF.

The CDR3 loop reads CSVATQRNEQFF. The CDR3 nucleotides are TGCAGCGTTGCGACTCAACGGAATGAGCAGTTCTTC. V and J are TRBV29-1 and TRBJ2-1, with unresolved D. V was cut by 4 bases and J by 7 bases, with 11 bases left in between. This CDR3 is 12 amino acids long. The germline V gene encodes CDR1 SQVTM and CDR2 ANQGSEA.

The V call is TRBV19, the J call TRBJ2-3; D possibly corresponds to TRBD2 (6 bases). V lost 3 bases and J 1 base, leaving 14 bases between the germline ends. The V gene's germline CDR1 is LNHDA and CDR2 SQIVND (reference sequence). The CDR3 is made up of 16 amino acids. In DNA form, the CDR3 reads TGTGCCAGTAGTATTGGTGGGACTGGGGGCACAGATACGCAGTATTTT. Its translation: CASSIGGTGGTDTQYF.

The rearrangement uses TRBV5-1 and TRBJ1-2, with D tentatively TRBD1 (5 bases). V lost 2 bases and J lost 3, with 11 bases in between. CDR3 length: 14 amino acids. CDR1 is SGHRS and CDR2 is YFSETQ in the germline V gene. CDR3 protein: CASSLRGHDYGYTF. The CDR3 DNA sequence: TGCGCCAGCAGCTTAAGGGGCCACGACTATGGCTACACCTTC.

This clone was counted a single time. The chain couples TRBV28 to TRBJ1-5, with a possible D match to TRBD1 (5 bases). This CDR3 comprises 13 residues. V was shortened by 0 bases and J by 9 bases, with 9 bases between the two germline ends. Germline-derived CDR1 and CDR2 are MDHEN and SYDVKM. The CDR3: CASSLWSGTPQHF. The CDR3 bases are TGTGCCAGCAGTTTATGGAGTGGGACGCCCCAGCATTTT.